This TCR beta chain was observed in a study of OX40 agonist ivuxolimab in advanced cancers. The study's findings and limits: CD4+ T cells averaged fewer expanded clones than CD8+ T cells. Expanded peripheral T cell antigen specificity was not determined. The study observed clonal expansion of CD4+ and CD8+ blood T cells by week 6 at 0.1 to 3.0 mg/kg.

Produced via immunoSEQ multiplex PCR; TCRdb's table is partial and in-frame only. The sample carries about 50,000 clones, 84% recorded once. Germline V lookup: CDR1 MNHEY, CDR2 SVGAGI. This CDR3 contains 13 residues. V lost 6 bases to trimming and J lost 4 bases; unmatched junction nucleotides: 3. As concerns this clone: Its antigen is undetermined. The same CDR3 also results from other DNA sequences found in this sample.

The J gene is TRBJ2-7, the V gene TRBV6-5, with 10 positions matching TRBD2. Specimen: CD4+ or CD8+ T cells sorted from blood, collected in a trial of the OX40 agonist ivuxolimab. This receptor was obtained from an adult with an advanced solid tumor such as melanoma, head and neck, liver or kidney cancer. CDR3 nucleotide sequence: TGTGCCAGCAGCAGGACTAGCGGATACGAGCAGTACTTC. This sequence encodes CASSRTSGYEQYF.